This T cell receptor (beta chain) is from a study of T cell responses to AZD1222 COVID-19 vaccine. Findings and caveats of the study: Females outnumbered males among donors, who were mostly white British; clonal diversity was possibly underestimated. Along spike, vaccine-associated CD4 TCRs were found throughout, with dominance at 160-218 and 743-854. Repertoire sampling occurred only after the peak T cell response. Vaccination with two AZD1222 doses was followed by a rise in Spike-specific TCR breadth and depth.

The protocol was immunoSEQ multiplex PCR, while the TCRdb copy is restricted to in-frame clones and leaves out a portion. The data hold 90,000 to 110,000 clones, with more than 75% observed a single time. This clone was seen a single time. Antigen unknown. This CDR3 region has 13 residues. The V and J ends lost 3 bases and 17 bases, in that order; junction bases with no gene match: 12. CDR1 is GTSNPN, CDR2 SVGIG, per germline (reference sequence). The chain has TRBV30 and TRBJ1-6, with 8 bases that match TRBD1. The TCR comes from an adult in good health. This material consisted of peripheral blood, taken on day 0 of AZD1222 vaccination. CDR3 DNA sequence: TGTGCCTGGAGCAGGGACAGGATTCGAGGGGTCCACTTT. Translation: CAWSRDRIRGVHF. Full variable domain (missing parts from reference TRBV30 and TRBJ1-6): SQTIHQWPATLVQPVGSPLSLECTVEGTSNPNLYWYRQAAGRGLQLLFYSVGIGQISSEVPQNLSASRPQDRQFILSSKKLLLSDSGFYLCAWSRDRIRGVHFGNGTRLTVT.